What follows describes a single T cell receptor beta chain. If no ophthalmopathy progression occurred within 18 months, Graves' hyperthyroidism was stable. The diagnoses drew upon clinical symptoms, serum thyroxine and TRAb, thyroid ultrasound and orbital computed tomography. The data are from a study of T cells in Graves' hyperthyroidism and ophthalmopathy. The wider study: It was at initial diagnosis, before any treatment, that peripheral blood was collected.

TCR beta CDR3 regions were amplified from RNA transcripts. In the first-round RT-PCR of the TCR CDR3, the HTBI primer set was used. TCRdb reprocessed the multiplex PCR reads with MiXCR, giving one entry per CDR3 protein. The data show around 400,000 distinct CDR3 sequences, with 25% seen just once and more than 60% held by the top ten. The length of the CDR3 is 15 residues. V was shortened by 5 bases and J by 10 bases, with 20 bases between the two germline ends. The germline CDR1 and CDR2 sequences are SGHNT and YENEEA. This rearrangement joins TRBV11-3 to TRBJ2-2; D remains unclear. Source material: blood. The receptor was derived from a middle-aged man with Graves' hyperthyroidism. The CDR3 sequence is CASSTSFFRPEELFF. DNA of the CDR3: TGTGCCAGCAGCACTTCCTTTTTTAGGCCCGAGGAGCTGTTTTTT.